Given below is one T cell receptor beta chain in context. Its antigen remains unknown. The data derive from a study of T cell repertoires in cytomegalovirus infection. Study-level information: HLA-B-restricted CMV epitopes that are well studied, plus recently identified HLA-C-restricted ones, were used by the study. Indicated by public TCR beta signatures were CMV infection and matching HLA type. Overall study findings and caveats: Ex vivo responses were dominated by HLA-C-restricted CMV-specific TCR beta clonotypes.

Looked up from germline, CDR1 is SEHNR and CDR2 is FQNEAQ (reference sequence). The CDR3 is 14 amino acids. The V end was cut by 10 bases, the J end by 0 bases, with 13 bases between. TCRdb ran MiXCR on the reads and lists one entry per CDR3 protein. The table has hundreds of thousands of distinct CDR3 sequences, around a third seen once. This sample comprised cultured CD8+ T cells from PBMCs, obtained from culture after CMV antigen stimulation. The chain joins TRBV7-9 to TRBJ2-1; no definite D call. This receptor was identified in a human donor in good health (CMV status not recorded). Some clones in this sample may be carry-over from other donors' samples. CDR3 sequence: CANKREGSYNEQFF. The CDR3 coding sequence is TGTGCCAACAAACGTGAAGGCTCCTACAATGAGCAGTTCTTC. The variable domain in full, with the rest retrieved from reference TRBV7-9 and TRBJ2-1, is DTGVSQNPRHKITKRGQNVTFRCDPISEHNRLYWYRQTLGQGPEFLTYFQNEAQLEKSRLLSDRFSAERPKGSFSTLEIQRTEQGDSAMYLCANKREGSYNEQFFGPGTRLTVL.